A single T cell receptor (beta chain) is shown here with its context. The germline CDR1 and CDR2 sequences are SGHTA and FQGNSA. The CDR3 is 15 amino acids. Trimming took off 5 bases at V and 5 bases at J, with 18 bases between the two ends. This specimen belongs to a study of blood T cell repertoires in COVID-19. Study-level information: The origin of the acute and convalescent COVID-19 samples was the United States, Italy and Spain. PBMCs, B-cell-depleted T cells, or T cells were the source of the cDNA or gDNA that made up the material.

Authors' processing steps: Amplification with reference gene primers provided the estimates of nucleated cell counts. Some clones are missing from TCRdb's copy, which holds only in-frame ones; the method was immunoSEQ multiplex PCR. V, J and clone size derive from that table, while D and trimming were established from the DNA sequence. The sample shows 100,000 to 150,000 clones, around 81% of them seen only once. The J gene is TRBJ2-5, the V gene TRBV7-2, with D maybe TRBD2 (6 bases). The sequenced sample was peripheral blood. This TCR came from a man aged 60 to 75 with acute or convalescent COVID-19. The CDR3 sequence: CASSPSPGGTETQYF. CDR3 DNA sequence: TGTGCCAGCAGCCCGTCCCCTGGGGGGACCGAGACCCAGTACTTC.